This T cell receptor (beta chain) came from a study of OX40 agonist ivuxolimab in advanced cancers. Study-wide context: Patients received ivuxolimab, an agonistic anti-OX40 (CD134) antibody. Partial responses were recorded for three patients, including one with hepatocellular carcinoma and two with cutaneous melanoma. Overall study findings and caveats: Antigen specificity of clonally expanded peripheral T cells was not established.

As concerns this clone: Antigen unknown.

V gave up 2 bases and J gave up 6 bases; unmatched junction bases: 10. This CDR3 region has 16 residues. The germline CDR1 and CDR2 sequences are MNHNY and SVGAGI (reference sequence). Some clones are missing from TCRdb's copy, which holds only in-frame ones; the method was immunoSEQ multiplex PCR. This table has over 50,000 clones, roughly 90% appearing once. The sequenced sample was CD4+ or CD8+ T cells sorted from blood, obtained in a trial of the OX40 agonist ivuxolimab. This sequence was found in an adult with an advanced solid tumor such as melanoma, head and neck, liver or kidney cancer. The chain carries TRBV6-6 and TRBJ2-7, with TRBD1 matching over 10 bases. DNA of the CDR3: TGTGCCAGCAGTTACGAGAGGGACAGGGGACTCCGCGAGCAGTACGTC. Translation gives CASSYERDRGLREQYV.